Given below is one T cell receptor (beta chain) in context. The record originates from a study of blood T cell repertoires in COVID-19. Study-level information: Some COVID-19 samples were acute and others convalescent; all came from the United States, Italy and Spain. The analysed material was cDNA or gDNA that came from T cells, B-cell-depleted T cells, or PBMCs.

CDR3 size: 16 residues. Germline V gene data show CDR1 as SGHVS and CDR2 as FQNEAQ. V dropped 5 bases and J dropped 6; count of bases not matched to a gene: 12. Original analysis: Estimation of nucleated cell counts relied on the amplification of reference gene primers. Libraries were prepared by immunoSEQ multiplex PCR; TCRdb keeps only in-frame clonotypes and omits some of them. D and trimming come from the DNA, and the V and J calls and clone size come from that table. Among about 150,000 clones, 84% were seen once, and the ten largest hold 4.5% to 6%. J is TRBJ2-2 and V is TRBV7-8, with 7 nucleotides matching TRBD1. The receptor was derived from a human donor in a cohort sampled during active COVID-19. The sequenced material came from peripheral blood. Written as DNA, the CDR3 is TGTGCCAGCAGCCAAAGACAGGGCCCGGGGCCCGGGGAGCTGTTTTTT. This codes for CASSQRQGPGPGELFF. Full variable domain (rest looked up from reference TRBV7-8 and TRBJ2-2): GAGVSQSPRYKVAKRGQDVALRCDPISGHVSLFWYQQALGQGPEFLTYFQNEAQLDKSGLPSDRFFAERPEGSVSTLKIQRTQQEDSAVYLCASSQRQGPGPGELFFGEGSRLTVL.